This T cell receptor beta chain was captured by sequencing in a study of T cell repertoires in cytomegalovirus infection (dated by TCRdb to between 2018 and 2020). General notes on the study: Alongside well-studied HLA-B-restricted epitopes, the peptide stimulations were aimed at recently identified HLA-C-restricted CMV epitopes, whose presentation resists viral immunomodulation. Donor HLA type was relevant to the analysis, as public TCR beta signatures indicated carriage of CMV infection together with the matching HLA type. The full study reports these points: Cumulative frequency of public TCR beta family members discriminated carriers of CMV infection plus the relevant HLA type in this cohort and an independent 352-donor cohort. The ex vivo response was dominated by HLA-C-restricted CMV-specific TCR beta clonotypes, and the single most frequent clonotype in two of eight donors was supplied by these HLA-C-restricted clonotypes.

Interpreted using the paper, the treatment or condition label stands for: in vitro stimulation with specific CMV peptide epitopes to enrich CMV-specific T cells. Trimming at the junction amounts to 4 bases on V and 1 base on J, and the germline ends lie 11 bases apart. The germline V gene (reference sequence) yields LNHDA for CDR1 and SQIVND for CDR2. The CDR3, from cysteine to phenylalanine, totals 15 residues. Only the CDR3 portion is preserved as DNA: 45 bases, with reading frame beginning at the first base. These reads were obtained on an Illumina HiSeq 1500. TCRdb redid the processing of the public reads, applying fastp at Q25 and MiXCR, and retained in-frame beta chains. Records with the same CDR3 protein are collapsed into one entry carrying the most frequent genes and DNA. The sample data list 680,000 or so distinct CDR3 sequences, and around 35% of these were observed just once. The leading ten clones occupy 15% to 20% of the sample.

This clonotype was recorded only once. The antigen it binds to is not known. The input lacks base qualities; no much larger clone sits a single base away. A single read counts as weak evidence. Recombination joined TRBV19 with TRBJ1-3, with the D gene too uncertain to name. The sample here was cultured PBMCs, taken from culture after CMV antigen stimulation. This receptor was identified in a human donor in good health (CMV status not recorded). Some clones in this sample may be carry-over from other donors' samples. CDR3 loop: CASSTRLSSGNTIYF. The DNA is as follows: TGTGCCAGTAGTACCCGATTAAGTTCTGGAAACACCATATATTTT.